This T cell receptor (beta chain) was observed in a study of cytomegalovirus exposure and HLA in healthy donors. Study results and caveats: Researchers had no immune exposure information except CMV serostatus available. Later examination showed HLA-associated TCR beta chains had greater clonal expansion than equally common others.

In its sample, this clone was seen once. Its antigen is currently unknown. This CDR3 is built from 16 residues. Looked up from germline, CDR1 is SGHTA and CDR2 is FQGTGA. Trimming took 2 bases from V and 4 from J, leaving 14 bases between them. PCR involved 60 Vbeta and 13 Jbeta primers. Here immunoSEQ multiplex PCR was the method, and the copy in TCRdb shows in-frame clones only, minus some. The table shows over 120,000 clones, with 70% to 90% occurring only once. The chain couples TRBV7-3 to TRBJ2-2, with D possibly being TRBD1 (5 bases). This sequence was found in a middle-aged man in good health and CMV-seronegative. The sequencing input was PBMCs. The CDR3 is CASSLGASTRTGELFF. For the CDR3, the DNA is TGTGCCAGCAGCTTAGGGGCCTCAACGCGCACCGGGGAGCTGTTTTTT.